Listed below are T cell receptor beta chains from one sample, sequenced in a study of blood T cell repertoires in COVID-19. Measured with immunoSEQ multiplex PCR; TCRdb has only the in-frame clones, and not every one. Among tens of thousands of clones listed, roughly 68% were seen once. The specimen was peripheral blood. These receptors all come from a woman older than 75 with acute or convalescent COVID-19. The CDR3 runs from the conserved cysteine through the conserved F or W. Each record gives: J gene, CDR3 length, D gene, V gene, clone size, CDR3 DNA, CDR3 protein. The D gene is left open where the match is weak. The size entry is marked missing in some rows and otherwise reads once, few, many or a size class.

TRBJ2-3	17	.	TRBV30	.	TGTGCCTGGAGTTTCTTTACTAGCTCCGAAAGGACAGATACGCAGTATTTT	CAWSFFTSSERTDTQYF
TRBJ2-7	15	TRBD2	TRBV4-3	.	TGCGCCAGCAGCCAACAGACTAGCAATATCTACGAGCAGTACTTC	CASSQQTSNIYEQYF
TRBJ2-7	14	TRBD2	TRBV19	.	TGTGCCAGTAGGACGCAGCGGGACTCCTACGAGCAGTACTTC	CASRTQRDSYEQYF
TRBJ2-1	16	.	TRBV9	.	TGTGCCAGCAGCGAGCCGTCGGGAGTACCTAACAATGAGCAGTTCTTC	CASSEPSGVPNNEQFF
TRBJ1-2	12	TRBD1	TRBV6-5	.	TGTGCCAGCTCTCCAGGGGGTTATGGCTACACCTTC	CASSPGGYGYTF
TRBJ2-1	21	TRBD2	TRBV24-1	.	TGTGCCACCAGTGATTTGTTGGGACTAGCGGGAGGCCAGAGCTCCTACAATGAGCAGTTCTTC	CATSDLLGLAGGQSSYNEQFF
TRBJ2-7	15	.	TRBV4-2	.	TGTGCCAGCAGCATTACGACTGCTACGCCCTACGAGCAGTACTTC	CASSITTATPYEQYF
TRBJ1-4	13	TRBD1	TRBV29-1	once	TGCAGCGCTGGGACAGGGTTTGACGAAAAACTGTTTTTT	CSAGTGFDEKLFF
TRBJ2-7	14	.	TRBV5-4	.	TGTGCCAGCAGCCTCGGGCAGGGGAACCACGAGCAGTACTTC	CASSLGQGNHEQYF
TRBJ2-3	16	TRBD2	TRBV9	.	TGTGCCAGCAGCGCTCCGGGGGGGTTCAGCACAGATACGCAGTATTTT	CASSAPGGFSTDTQYF
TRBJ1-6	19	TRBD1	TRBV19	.	TGTGCCAGTCTGGGGGTTCGGGACAGGGTTACCATGGGTAATTCACCCCTCCACTTT	CASLGVRDRVTMGNSPLHF
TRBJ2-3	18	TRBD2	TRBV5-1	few	TGCGCCAGCAGCTTGGCCTCTAGCGGGAGGACTAGCACAGATACGCAGTATTTT	CASSLASSGRTSTDTQYF
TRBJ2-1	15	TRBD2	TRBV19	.	TGTGCCAGTATTGGGTCGCTAGCGGGAGGCAATGAGCAGTTCTTC	CASIGSLAGGNEQFF
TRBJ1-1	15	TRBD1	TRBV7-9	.	TGTGCCAGCAGCCAAGGACAGGGACGAAACACTGAAGCTTTCTTT	CASSQGQGRNTEAFF
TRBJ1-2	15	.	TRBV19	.	TGTGCCAGTAGTGCAACCCCCCCAGGGGCGCATGGCTACACCTTC	CASSATPPGAHGYTF
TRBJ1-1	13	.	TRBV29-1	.	TGCAGCGTCAGCGGGGGGGAGGGGGCTGAAGCTTTCTTT	CSVSGGEGAEAFF
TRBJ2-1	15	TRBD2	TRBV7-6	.	TGTGCCAGCAGCCCTACTAGCGGGACATACAATGAGCAGTTCTTC	CASSPTSGTYNEQFF
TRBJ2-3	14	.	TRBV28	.	TGTGCCAGCAGTTTTTCAGGGGAGAGGGGTACGCAGTATTTT	CASSFSGERGTQYF
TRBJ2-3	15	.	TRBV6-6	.	TGTGCCAGCAGCGCCGCTAGCGTACAAACAGATACGCAGTATTTT	CASSAASVQTDTQYF
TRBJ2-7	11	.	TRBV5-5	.	TGTGCCAGCAGCCGAGACTACGAGCAGTACTTC	CASSRDYEQYF
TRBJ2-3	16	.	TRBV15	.	TGTGCCACCAGCAGAGAGGCGGGAATATCGACAGATACGCAGTATTTT	CATSREAGISTDTQYF
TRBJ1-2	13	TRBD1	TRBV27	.	TGTGCCAGCAGTTTATTGGACAGGGGGCTCCTACGCTTC	CASSLLDRGLLRF
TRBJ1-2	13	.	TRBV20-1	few	TGCAGTGCTAGTGGGAACAGGGTTGGAAGCTACACCTTC	CSASGNRVGSYTF
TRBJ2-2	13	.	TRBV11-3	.	TGTGCCAGCAGCCTCACAGTGTCAGGGGAGCTGTTTTTT	CASSLTVSGELFF
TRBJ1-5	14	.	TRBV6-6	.	TGTGCCAGCAGTCAACGGACAGTTAATCAGCCCCAGCATTTT	CASSQRTVNQPQHF
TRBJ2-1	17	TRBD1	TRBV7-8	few	TGTGCCAGCAGCTCCAGTTTGGGACAGGGTTCCTACAATGAGCAGTTCTTC	CASSSSLGQGSYNEQFF
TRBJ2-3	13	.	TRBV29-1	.	TGCAGCGTTGAGGCAGGGGGGACAGATACGCAGTATTTT	CSVEAGGTDTQYF
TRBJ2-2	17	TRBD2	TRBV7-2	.	TGTGCCAGCAGCTTGAGTGGCGGGGGAGGGCACACCGGGGAGCTGTTTTTT	CASSLSGGGGHTGELFF
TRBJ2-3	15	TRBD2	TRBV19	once	TGTGCCAGTAGGAGACTAGCGGGAGATGGTGATACGCAGTATTTT	CASRRLAGDGDTQYF
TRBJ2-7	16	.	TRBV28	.	TGTGCCAGCAGTTTTAGTCAGGATTTCTTCTCCTACGAGCAGTACTTC	CASSFSQDFFSYEQYF
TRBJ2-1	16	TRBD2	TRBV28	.	TGTGCCAGCAGCCCCCATTCTTCTAGCGGACCTTCTTCGCAGTTCTTC	CASSPHSSSGPSSQFF
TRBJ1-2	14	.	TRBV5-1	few	TGCGCCAGCAGCACGGATGGGGGCGCGAATGGCTACACCTTC	CASSTDGGANGYTF
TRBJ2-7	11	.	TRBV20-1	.	TGCAGTGCTCGGGACACCTACGAGCAGTACTTC	CSARDTYEQYF
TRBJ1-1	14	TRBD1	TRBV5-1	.	TGCGCCAGCAGCTCTTCGACAGGGATCACTGAAGCTTTCTTT	CASSSSTGITEAFF
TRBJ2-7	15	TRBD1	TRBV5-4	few	TGTGCCAGCAGCTGGGGGGACAGGGGCTCCGAGGAGCAGTACTTC	CASSWGDRGSEEQYF
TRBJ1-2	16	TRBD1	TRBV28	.	TGTGCCAGCAGTACCTACGACAGGGGCGGGAACTATGGCTACACCTTC	CASSTYDRGGNYGYTF
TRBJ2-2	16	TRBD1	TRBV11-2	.	TGTGCCAGCAGCTTAGAGGGACAGGGGGCTGGCGGGGAGCTGTTTTTT	CASSLEGQGAGGELFF
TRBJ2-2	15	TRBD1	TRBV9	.	TGTGCCAGCAGCGTAGGACAGGGGAACACCGGGGAGCTGTTTTTT	CASSVGQGNTGELFF
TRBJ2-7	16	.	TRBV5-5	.	TGTGCCAGCAGCTTGGACCTCTCCGGGAGTTATGGCGAGCAGTACTTC	CASSLDLSGSYGEQYF
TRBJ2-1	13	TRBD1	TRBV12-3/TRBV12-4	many	TGTGCCAGCAGAACGGACAGGGTCGATGAGCAGTTCTTC	CASRTDRVDEQFF